One sample yielded the 3 T cell receptor beta chains listed below, sequenced in a study of long-term antiretroviral therapy in people with HIV. Version v3.0 of the immunoSEQ assay ran at survey level. Repertoires were generated with immunoSEQ multiplex PCR, while TCRdb's copy carries only in-frame clones and drops some. The sample contains 25,000 to 30,000 clones, around 83% of which appear only once. The source was unsorted PBMCs, collected roughly 2.6 years after starting antiretroviral therapy. The receptors originated from a man aged 35 to 55 with HIV.

The chain joins TRBV18 to TRBJ1-1; 9 nucleotides agree with TRBD1. The CDR3 is made up of 19 amino acids. V lost 3 bases to trimming and J lost 1 base; unmatched junction nucleotides: 15. Germline V gene data show CDR1 as KGHSH and CDR2 as LQKENI. This CDR3 reads CASSPLGQGGLNRNTEAFF. The DNA of the CDR3 is TGTGCCAGCTCACCGTTGGGACAGGGCGGACTTAACCGGAACACTGAAGCTTTCTTT.

This sequence joins TRBV28 and TRBJ2-3; 11 positions agree with TRBD2. J gave up 3 bases and V 8 bases, and 10 bases lay outside the gene matches. Per germline, CDR1 MDHEN and CDR2 SYDVKM. The CDR3 extends over 16 amino acids. The CDR3, as DNA: TGTGCCAGCGGCACTAGCGGGGGTGGTTTGACAGATACGCAGTATTTT. Translation: CASGTSGGGLTDTQYF.

V gene TRBV4-2 combines with J gene TRBJ2-2; D perhaps matches TRBD1 (5 bases). The germline V and J ends were trimmed by 6 bases and 1 base, with 9 bases remaining between them. The CDR3 runs to 14 residues. Germline values: CDR1 LGHNA, CDR2 YNFKEQ. Here the CDR3 reads CASRLQVNTGELFF. The DNA for the CDR3 is TGTGCCAGCAGGTTACAGGTGAACACCGGGGAGCTGTTTTTT.